Sequencing of this T cell receptor (beta chain) was carried out in a study of tumor-infiltrating lymphocytes in localized non-small cell lung cancer (dated by TCRdb to the early 2020s). About the investigation overall: The cohort included patients whose samples were collected after neoadjuvant chemotherapy, as well as both smokers and never-smokers and several histologies. Each patient contributed resected tumor tissue and uninvolved lung tissue from the same patient, described as non-adjacent to the tumor. The same patients underwent several integrated assays, with TCR sequencing performed together with flow cytometry, multiplex immunofluorescence, RNA-seq, exome sequencing and proteomics. The overall ICON cohort was composed of some 160 surgical patients with localized non-small cell lung cancer whose tumors were resected. The paired tumor versus uninvolved lung comparison of immunoSEQ T-cell fraction included 55 patients. The research as a whole found: The TCR-derived T-cell fraction showed no difference between the flow cytometry-defined immunotypes IM1 (good prognosis) and IM2 (poor prognosis). Different pieces of the same tissue were used for different assays, so technical variation could not be separated from intratumor heterogeneity. Assay coverage varied across patients depending on available tissue quantity, so only a subset of the cohort had TCR sequencing. No association of tumor T-cell fraction from TCR sequencing with recurrence-free survival was found (p = 0.61). In line with immunofluorescence CD3 counts, TCRbeta sequencing supported higher T cell infiltration in tumors compared with uninvolved lung tissue.

The first patient joined ICON in the first half of 2016, and enrollment wrapped up when the last patient was enrolled in the second half of 2018. Fresh tumor and matched uninvolved tissue for in-depth immune analyses, including TCR sequencing, were collected from a subcohort of under 85 patients. TCR sequencing was performed on DNA isolated from bulk tissue, without cell sorting. With regard to this clone: Its target antigen remains unknown. Base qualities are not at hand, and no much larger clone is one base apart.

CDR1 SGHRS and CDR2 YFSETQ were looked up in the germline V gene. Trimming removed 0 bases from V and 0 bases from J, leaving 10 bases between the germline ends. Spanning cysteine to phenylalanine, the CDR3 consists of 16 amino acids. CDR3 DNA is the only sequence kept; it has 48 bases, read in frame from the first base. TCR sequencing with the immunoSEQ assay provided the T-cell fraction in tumor and uninvolved lung tissue. The original pipeline was this. To analyze survival, patients were divided into a high T-cell fraction group (upper tertile) and a low T-cell fraction group (lower two tertiles), and the two groups were compared using a log-rank test. A signed-rank test was used to test differences in T-cell fraction between paired tumor and uninvolved lung samples. As stored in TCRdb, this immuneACCESS dataset retains in-frame rearrangements with V and J assigned. A fraction of the clones does not appear; measured against another copy, unresolved V genes explain less than half of the discrepancy, and the remainder lacks a known reason. Clone size and the V and J calls come from that table; the DNA yielded D and trimming. The sample table contains about 9,700 clones; only one count was recorded for approximately 78% of them. The leading ten clones occupy around a tenth of the sample.

The sample taken for sequencing was lung tumor tissue. The sequence is built from TRBV5-1 and TRBJ1-3, with TRBD1 perhaps the D gene, on 5 matching bases. This TCR derives from a human donor with non-small cell lung cancer. CDR3 sequence: CASSLASGDSGNTIYF. The nucleotide sequence is TGCGCCAGCAGCTTGGCGTCGGGGGACTCTGGAAACACCATATATTTT.